This is a list of T cell receptor beta chains from one sample in a study of Graves' ophthalmopathy and Graves' hyperthyroidism. TCRdb redid the calling of the multiplex PCR reads with MiXCR, one entry per CDR3 protein. The table records some 1.1 million distinct CDR3 sequences, 35% to 40% of them present only once. Source material: peripheral blood or thyroid tissue (not recorded which). The source of these receptors is an adult man with Graves' hyperthyroidism. The CDR3 runs from the conserved cysteine through the conserved F or W. Fields, in order: J gene, V gene, D gene, clone size, CDR3 DNA, CDR3 protein. A D gene is named only where the DNA matches it firmly. The size field is filled for only some rows; it gives once, few, many or a size class.

j_call: TRBJ1-1
v_call: TRBV7-9
d_call: -
clone_size: many
cdr3_nt: TGTGCCAGCAGCCATGCTTCAGAGAACACTGAAGCTTTCTTT
cdr3_aa: CASSHASENTEAFF

j_call: TRBJ1-3
v_call: TRBV12-3/TRBV12-4
d_call: -
clone_size: -
cdr3_nt: TGTGCCAGCCTACTCTCGGCGGGGGGCTCTGGAAACACCATATATTTT
cdr3_aa: CASLLSAGGSGNTIYF

j_call: TRBJ1-1
v_call: TRBV10-2
d_call: -
clone_size: -
cdr3_nt: TGCGCCAGCAGTGAGGACGGCTACAACACTGAAGCTTTCTTT
cdr3_aa: CASSEDGYNTEAFF

j_call: TRBJ2-7
v_call: TRBV10-3
d_call: -
clone_size: many
cdr3_nt: TGTGCCACCAACCCCGGGACCGCCTTGCGAGAGCAGTACTTC
cdr3_aa: CATNPGTALREQYF

j_call: TRBJ1-5
v_call: TRBV5-6
d_call: -
clone_size: many
cdr3_nt: TGTGCCAGCAGCTTGAGGCAGTCCAATCAGCCCCAGCATTTT
cdr3_aa: CASSLRQSNQPQHF

j_call: TRBJ1-6
v_call: TRBV12-3/TRBV12-4
d_call: -
clone_size: many
cdr3_nt: TGTGCCAGCAGCACCGCCTTGGGGGGGAATTCACCCCTCCACTTT
cdr3_aa: CASSTALGGNSPLHF

j_call: TRBJ2-5
v_call: TRBV6-4
d_call: -
clone_size: few
cdr3_nt: TGTGCCAGCAGTTACTCCCTGAGGGGTGCCCAAGAGACCCAGTACTTC
cdr3_aa: CASSYSLRGAQETQYF

j_call: TRBJ1-3
v_call: TRBV12-3/TRBV12-4
d_call: -
clone_size: many
cdr3_nt: TGTGCCAGCAGTTTACAAATCGGAAACACCATATATTTT
cdr3_aa: CASSLQIGNTIYF

j_call: TRBJ2-7
v_call: TRBV5-1
d_call: -
clone_size: -
cdr3_nt: TGCGCCAGCAGCTTGTCCCCCCGGCGAGGACAAGGGTCCTCCTACGAGCAGTACTTC
cdr3_aa: CASSLSPRRGQGSSYEQYF

j_call: TRBJ1-6
v_call: TRBV7-2
d_call: -
clone_size: -
cdr3_nt: TGTGCCAGCAGCTTAGATGGGGCCGGCATTTCACCCCTCCACTTT
cdr3_aa: CASSLDGAGISPLHF

j_call: TRBJ2-2
v_call: TRBV14
d_call: -
clone_size: many
cdr3_nt: TGTGCCAGCAGCCAAGCACAAGGGGAGCTGTTTTTT
cdr3_aa: CASSQAQGELFF

j_call: TRBJ1-6
v_call: TRBV5-8
d_call: -
clone_size: many
cdr3_nt: TGTGCCAGCAGCTCCCACCCCGTCGGGGATTCACCCCTCCACTTT
cdr3_aa: CASSSHPVGDSPLHF

j_call: TRBJ1-1
v_call: TRBV20-1
d_call: -
clone_size: many
cdr3_nt: TGCAGTGCTAGTACGGCCATGACCTCGGCTGGAGCTTTCTTT
cdr3_aa: CSASTAMTSAGAFF

j_call: TRBJ2-7
v_call: TRBV29-1
d_call: TRBD2
clone_size: once
cdr3_nt: TGCAGCGTTGATGTAGGGAGGGATCAGCAGTACTTC
cdr3_aa: CSVDVGRDQQYF

j_call: TRBJ1-6
v_call: TRBV9
d_call: TRBD1
clone_size: -
cdr3_nt: TGTGCCAGCAGCGTAGAGACAGGGGGAGGGCGGAATCCTTCACCCCTCCACTTT
cdr3_aa: CASSVETGGGRNPSPLHF

j_call: TRBJ1-2
v_call: TRBV11-1
d_call: -
clone_size: -
cdr3_nt: TGTGCCAGCAGCTTAGCCCCGGGCGGATATGGCTACACCTTC
cdr3_aa: CASSLAPGGYGYTF

j_call: TRBJ2-5
v_call: TRBV7-9
d_call: -
clone_size: few
cdr3_nt: TGTGCCAGCAGCTTAGCGGTCGGCGGCCCCCAAGAGACCCAGTACTTC
cdr3_aa: CASSLAVGGPQETQYF

j_call: TRBJ1-4
v_call: TRBV4-1
d_call: TRBD1
clone_size: few
cdr3_nt: TGCGCCAGCAGCCACGGCACAGGGGGTAAAAATGAAAAACTGTTTTTT
cdr3_aa: CASSHGTGGKNEKLFF

j_call: TRBJ2-2
v_call: TRBV11-2
d_call: TRBD1
clone_size: few
cdr3_nt: TGTGCCAGCAGCCACCAGGACAGGGGTATCGGGGAGCTGTTTTTT
cdr3_aa: CASSHQDRGIGELFF

j_call: TRBJ2-6
v_call: TRBV4-1
d_call: -
clone_size: -
cdr3_nt: TGCGCCAGCAGCCCGACGATGGGGGGCTCTGGGGCCAACGTCCTGACTTTC
cdr3_aa: CASSPTMGGSGANVLTF

j_call: TRBJ1-2
v_call: TRBV5-4
d_call: -
clone_size: -
cdr3_nt: TGTGCCAGCAGCTTGGTAGGGGAAAGGATTTATGATGGCTACACCTTC
cdr3_aa: CASSLVGERIYDGYTF

j_call: TRBJ1-5
v_call: TRBV19
d_call: -
clone_size: -
cdr3_nt: TGTGCCAGTAGTATAGTAACACTCAATCAGCCCCAGCATTTT
cdr3_aa: CASSIVTLNQPQHF

j_call: TRBJ1-1
v_call: TRBV9
d_call: -
clone_size: many
cdr3_nt: TGTGCCAGCAGCGTCGACACTGATGAAGCTTTCTTT
cdr3_aa: CASSVDTDEAFF

j_call: TRBJ1-3
v_call: TRBV10-2
d_call: -
clone_size: few
cdr3_nt: TGCGCCAGCAGTGAGTCGGGGGGTTGGAACACCATATATTTT
cdr3_aa: CASSESGGWNTIYF

j_call: TRBJ1-3
v_call: TRBV10-2
d_call: TRBD1
clone_size: -
cdr3_nt: TGCGCCAGCAGTGCCGGACTAGCGGGACAGGGGGCGTTTGGAAACACCATATATTTT
cdr3_aa: CASSAGLAGQGAFGNTIYF

j_call: TRBJ1-2
v_call: TRBV4-3
d_call: TRBD1
clone_size: -
cdr3_nt: TGCGCCAGCAGCCAAGGGGCCGGGACAGCCTATGGCTACACCTTC
cdr3_aa: CASSQGAGTAYGYTF

j_call: TRBJ2-7
v_call: TRBV9
d_call: TRBD2
clone_size: -
cdr3_nt: TGTGCCAGCTCACTGGGACTAGCGAAGACCTACGAGCAGTACTTC
cdr3_aa: CASSLGLAKTYEQYF

j_call: TRBJ1-6
v_call: TRBV12-3/TRBV12-4
d_call: -
clone_size: many
cdr3_nt: TGTGCCAGTCGTTGGACCTGGAATTCACCCCTCCACTTT
cdr3_aa: CASRWTWNSPLHF

j_call: TRBJ2-2
v_call: TRBV7-9
d_call: TRBD2
clone_size: many
cdr3_nt: TGTGCCAGCGCCGCGGGGGACACCGGGGAGCTGTTTTTT
cdr3_aa: CASAAGDTGELFF

j_call: TRBJ2-7
v_call: TRBV7-8
d_call: -
clone_size: few
cdr3_nt: TGTGCCAGCAGCTTAGGTCGGGGGAGGACCTCCTCCTACGAGCAGTACTTC
cdr3_aa: CASSLGRGRTSSYEQYF

j_call: TRBJ2-7
v_call: TRBV5-1
d_call: TRBD1
clone_size: few
cdr3_nt: TGTGCCAGCAGCCTAAGTACCGGGACAGGGTATTCCTACGAGCAGTACTTC
cdr3_aa: CASSLSTGTGYSYEQYF

j_call: TRBJ1-1
v_call: TRBV25-1
d_call: -
clone_size: -
cdr3_nt: TGTGCCAGCGTTGCCCCTTCCACTGAAGCTTTCTTT
cdr3_aa: CASVAPSTEAFF

j_call: TRBJ2-2
v_call: TRBV11-2
d_call: TRBD1
clone_size: -
cdr3_nt: TGTGCCAGCAGCCATATCGACAGGGTACTCACCGGGGAGCTGTTTTTT
cdr3_aa: CASSHIDRVLTGELFF

j_call: TRBJ2-7
v_call: TRBV15
d_call: -
clone_size: many
cdr3_nt: TGTGCCACCAGCCCGGCGCGCTCCTACGAGCAGTACTTC
cdr3_aa: CATSPARSYEQYF

j_call: TRBJ2-2
v_call: TRBV7-6
d_call: TRBD1
clone_size: many
cdr3_nt: TGTGCCAGCAGCTCCCTGATGATGACAGGGGTGTTTACCGGAACCGGGGAGCTGTTTTTT
cdr3_aa: CASSSLMMTGVFTGTGELFF

j_call: TRBJ1-2
v_call: TRBV2
d_call: -
clone_size: few
cdr3_nt: TGTGCCAGCGGTGAAAACAGGGATCGACGGTTAGGGAATTATGGCTACACCTTC
cdr3_aa: CASGENRDRRLGNYGYTF

j_call: TRBJ1-5
v_call: TRBV7-2
d_call: TRBD1
clone_size: many
cdr3_nt: TGTGCCAGCAGCCCCCGCGCAGGGACAGGTTGGCAGCCCCAGCATTTT
cdr3_aa: CASSPRAGTGWQPQHF

j_call: TRBJ1-1
v_call: TRBV7-9
d_call: -
clone_size: -
cdr3_nt: TGTGCCAGCAGCAGTTGGGGGATGAACACTGAAGCTTTCTTT
cdr3_aa: CASSSWGMNTEAFF

j_call: TRBJ1-1
v_call: TRBV15
d_call: -
clone_size: once
cdr3_nt: TGTGCCACCAGCAGCTTTCAAGGCGGCACTGAAGCTTTCTTT
cdr3_aa: CATSSFQGGTEAFF

j_call: TRBJ2-5
v_call: TRBV29-1
d_call: -
clone_size: many
cdr3_nt: TGCAGCCCCGTGTACAGCGGAGTCTTCCAGGAGACCCAGTACTTC
cdr3_aa: CSPVYSGVFQETQYF

j_call: TRBJ2-7
v_call: TRBV5-6
d_call: TRBD1
clone_size: -
cdr3_nt: TGTGCCAGCAGGACAGGGGGCAACACCTACGAGCAGTACTTC
cdr3_aa: CASRTGGNTYEQYF

j_call: TRBJ1-5
v_call: TRBV10-3
d_call: TRBD1
clone_size: -
cdr3_nt: TGTGCCACAGGACAGGGGGCCCAGCCCCAGCATTTT
cdr3_aa: CATGQGAQPQHF

j_call: TRBJ2-2
v_call: TRBV6-6
d_call: -
clone_size: -
cdr3_nt: TGTGCCAGCAGTTACCTTGGGGGACTCACCGGGGAGCTGTTTTTT
cdr3_aa: CASSYLGGLTGELFF

j_call: TRBJ1-5
v_call: TRBV7-9
d_call: TRBD1
clone_size: many
cdr3_nt: TGTGCCAGCAGTCAGGGGGCGGGCAATCAGCCCCAGCATTTT
cdr3_aa: CASSQGAGNQPQHF

j_call: TRBJ2-2
v_call: TRBV10-1
d_call: TRBD1
clone_size: few
cdr3_nt: TGCGCCAGCAGTGAAGTGAGGACAGGCCGAAGAGTAACCGGGGAGCTGTTTTTT
cdr3_aa: CASSEVRTGRRVTGELFF

j_call: TRBJ2-5
v_call: TRBV5-5
d_call: TRBD1
clone_size: many
cdr3_nt: TGTGCCAGCAGCTTGGCATCGTCATGGGGGGCAGGGGGCCGAGGGTACCAAGAGACCCAGTACTTC
cdr3_aa: CASSLASSWGAGGRGYQETQYF

j_call: TRBJ2-7
v_call: TRBV7-9
d_call: TRBD2
clone_size: many
cdr3_nt: TGTGCCAGCAGCTTACTGCCTAGCGGCTCCTACGAGCAGTACTTC
cdr3_aa: CASSLLPSGSYEQYF

j_call: TRBJ1-1
v_call: TRBV4-2
d_call: -
clone_size: few
cdr3_nt: TGTGCCAGCAGCCAAGACACCAACAGGGTGTTCGGGAACACTGAAGCTTTCTTT
cdr3_aa: CASSQDTNRVFGNTEAFF